Listed below are T cell receptor beta chains from one sample, sequenced in a study of CD8+ T cells in alopecia areata. Assay: immunoSEQ multiplex PCR; the TCRdb copy retains only in-frame clones and omits some. The sample has fewer than 100,000 clones, roughly 42% seen once. The sample was CD4+ T cells sorted from blood. These receptors were obtained from a human donor with alopecia areata. CDR3s include the opening cysteine and the closing phenylalanine or tryptophan. Fields, in order: CDR3 length, V gene, CDR3 protein.

length: 12; V: TRBV29-1; CDR3: CSVVGVSTEAFF
length: 13; V: TRBV28; CDR3: CASTDYQWMGKYF
length: 15; V: TRBV29-1; CDR3: CSAKGYLGGPETQYF
length: 14; V: TRBV5-1; CDR3: CASSLGEPNQPQHF
length: 14; V: TRBV29-1; CDR3: CSVEGGTAHDEQFF
length: 15; V: TRBV19; CDR3: CASSIALGQKYEQYF
length: 14; V: TRBV5-1; CDR3: CASSFQGTGTEAFF
length: 15; V: TRBV30; CDR3: CAWSASGSRADTQYF
length: 13; V: TRBV29-1; CDR3: CSVAESGGDEQFF
length: 12; V: TRBV29-1; CDR3: CSQPGQGVGAFF
length: 13; V: TRBV29-1; CDR3: CSVGPKPPYEQYF
length: 14; V: TRBV18; CDR3: CASSPGASNEKLFF
length: 12; V: TRBV29-1; CDR3: CSVARQGYGYTF
length: 12; V: TRBV5-4; CDR3: CASSSGEETQYF
length: 15; V: TRBV5-1; CDR3: CASSLNGGSEETQYF
length: 12; V: TRBV29-1; CDR3: CSVVEGSAGYTF
length: 15; V: TRBV30; CDR3: CAWSRTSGRVGELFF
length: 8; V: TRBV30; CDR3: CASPPQFF
length: 13; V: TRBV29-1; CDR3: CSVEGGGLYEQYF
length: 13; V: TRBV29-1; CDR3: CSVRGVRRNIQYF
length: 13; V: TRBV10-3; CDR3: CAISEDRGTPQHF
length: 13; V: TRBV30; CDR3: CAWSLGGSYEQYF
length: 14; V: TRBV29-1; CDR3: CSYTPGQGFYGYTF
length: 15; V: TRBV5-1; CDR3: CASSLGQGAAETQYF
length: 11; V: TRBV23-1; CDR3: CAGARQGEGFF
length: 13; V: TRBV28; CDR3: CASSVGVYNEQFF
length: 12; V: TRBV29-1; CDR3: CSVDLGTDTQYF
length: 11; V: TRBV28; CDR3: CASSTSYEQYF
length: 15; V: TRBV29-1; CDR3: CSVVLAGRAKNIQYF
length: 14; V: TRBV30; CDR3: CAWSISGGNQPQHF
length: 14; V: TRBV30; CDR3: CAWSVPGAPYEQYF
length: 14; V: TRBV30; CDR3: CAWSVPPGDYGYTF
length: 15; V: TRBV30; CDR3: CAWSVQRGLDYGYTF
length: 13; V: TRBV4-3; CDR3: CASSQDQKYGYTF
length: 13; V: TRBV29-1; CDR3: CSVLRTGEKTQYF
length: 12; V: TRBV29-1; CDR3: CSVDQSTDTQYF
length: 15; V: TRBV28; CDR3: CASSLDAEYSYEQYF
length: 15; V: TRBV6-4; CDR3: CASARGTSGYNEQFF
length: 13; V: TRBV29-1; CDR3: CSAPGLGNTEAFF
length: 16; V: TRBV5-1; CDR3: CASSSTGQGRNTEAFF
length: 13; V: TRBV29-1; CDR3: CSAGTGLGYGYTF
length: 13; V: TRBV30; CDR3: CAWNGGSEETQYF
length: 17; V: TRBV5-6; CDR3: CASSPPRRSLLDETQYF
length: 13; V: TRBV15; CDR3: CATSRDRSETQYF